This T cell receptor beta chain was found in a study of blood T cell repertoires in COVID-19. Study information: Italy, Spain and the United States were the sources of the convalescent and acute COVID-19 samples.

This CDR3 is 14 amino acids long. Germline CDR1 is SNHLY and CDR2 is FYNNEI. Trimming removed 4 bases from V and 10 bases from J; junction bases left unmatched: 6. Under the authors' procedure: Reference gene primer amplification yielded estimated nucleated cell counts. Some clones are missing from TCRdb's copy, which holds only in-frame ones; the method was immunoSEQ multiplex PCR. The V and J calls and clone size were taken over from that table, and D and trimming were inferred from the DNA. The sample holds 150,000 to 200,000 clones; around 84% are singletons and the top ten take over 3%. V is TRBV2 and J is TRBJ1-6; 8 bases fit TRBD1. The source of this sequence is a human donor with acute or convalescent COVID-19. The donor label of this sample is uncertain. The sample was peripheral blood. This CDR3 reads CASSGTGQNSPLHF. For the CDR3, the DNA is TGTGCCAGCAGTGGGACAGGGCAGAACTCACCCCTCCACTTT.